This TCR beta chain was captured in a study of blood T cell repertoires in COVID-19. Study as a whole: The United States, Italy and Spain were the sources of the acute and convalescent COVID-19 samples.

CDR1 and CDR2 from the germline V gene are SGHRS and YFSETQ. The CDR3 runs 15 residues. The V end lost 0 bases, the J end lost 2 bases, and 8 bases lay between the germline ends. The table came from immunoSEQ multiplex PCR; TCRdb's copy has only in-frame clones and leaves some out. The sample consists of about 400,000 clones, around 90% of them appearing once. Sequencing was performed on peripheral blood. The sequence came from a man aged 35-49 years with acute or convalescent COVID-19. The chain carries TRBV5-1 and TRBJ2-2, with unresolved D. CDR3 residues: CASSLAGVNTGELFF. DNA of the CDR3: TGCGCCAGCAGCTTGGCCGGAGTCAACACCGGGGAGCTGTTTTTT. Drawing the rest from reference TRBV5-1 and TRBJ2-2, the complete variable domain is KAGVTQTPRYLIKTRGQQVTLSCSPISGHRSVSWYQQTPGQGLQFLFEYFSETQRNKGNFPGRFSGRQFSNSRSEMNVSTLELGDSALYLCASSLAGVNTGELFFGEGSRLTVL.